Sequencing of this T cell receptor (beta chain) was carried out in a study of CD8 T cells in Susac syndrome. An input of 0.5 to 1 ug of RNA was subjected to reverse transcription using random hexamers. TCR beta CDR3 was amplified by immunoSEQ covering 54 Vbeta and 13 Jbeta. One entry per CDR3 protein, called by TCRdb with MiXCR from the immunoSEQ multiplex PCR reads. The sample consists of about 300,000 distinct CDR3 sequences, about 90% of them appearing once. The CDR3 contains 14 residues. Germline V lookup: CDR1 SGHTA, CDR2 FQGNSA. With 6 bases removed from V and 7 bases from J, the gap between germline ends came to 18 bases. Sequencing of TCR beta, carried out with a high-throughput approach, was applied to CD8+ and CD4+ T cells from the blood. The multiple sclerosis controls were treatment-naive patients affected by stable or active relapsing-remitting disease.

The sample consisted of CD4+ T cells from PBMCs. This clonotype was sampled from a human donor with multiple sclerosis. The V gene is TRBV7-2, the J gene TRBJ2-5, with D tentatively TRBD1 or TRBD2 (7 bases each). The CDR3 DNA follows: TGTGCCAGCAGTTTCAGAGGGAGGGGGCGGACCCAGTACTTC. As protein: CASSFRGRGRTQYF. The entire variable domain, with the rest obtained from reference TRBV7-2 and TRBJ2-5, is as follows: GAGVSQSPSNKVTEKGKDVELRCDPISGHTALYWYRQSLGQGLEFLIYFQGNSAPDKSGLPSDRFSAERTGGSVSTLTIQRTQQEDSAVYLCASSFRGRGRTQYFGPGTRLLVL.